The clone carrying this T cell receptor (beta chain) was counted a few times. This specimen belongs to a study of T cells after yellow fever vaccination. MiXCR was run by TCRdb on the 5' RACE reads, yielding one entry per CDR3 protein. The table has around 250,000 distinct CDR3 sequences, around 4.9% seen once. Here the sequenced sample was CD4+ T cells sorted from PBMCs, taken on the day of the yellow fever booster vaccination. The source is a man between 18 and 29 years old who received the YFV17D yellow fever vaccine.

The CDR3 bases are TGCGCCAGTCGGGAACAGGACTTAATACACTCTGGAAACACCATATATTTT. This encodes CASREQDLIHSGNTIYF. This sequence joins TRBV4-1 and TRBJ1-3, with D tentatively TRBD1 (5 bases). Trimming took 9 bases from V and 0 from J, leaving 21 bases between them. Germline CDR1 MGHRA, CDR2 YSYEKL. CDR3 length: 17 amino acids.